Following are 8 T cell receptor beta chains from one sample sequenced in a study of blood T cell repertoires in COVID-19 (dated by TCRdb to the early 2020s). Receptor libraries were prepared by the immunoSEQ multiplex PCR assay. TCRdb obtained this table from immuneACCESS and retained in-frame rearrangements with V and J assigned. These tables miss some clones; where compared with another copy, unresolved V genes account for less than half of the shortfall, and the remainder is unexplained. For this sample the table gives roughly 200,000 clones, of which 80% to 90% were detected only once. Clones ranked in the top ten supply almost 5% of the sample. Sequencing was done on a sample of peripheral blood. The receptors stem from an elderly woman with acute or convalescent COVID-19.

The chain combines TRBV11-2 with TRBJ2-3, with D possibly TRBD2 on 6 matching bases. The CDR3 sequence is 16 residues long. Germline V lookup: CDR1 SGHAT, CDR2 FQNNGV. V gave up 3 bases and J gave up 0 bases, with 13 bases separating them. CDR3 sequence (DNA): TGTGCCAGCAGCTTCGACCCGGGGGATAGCACAGATACGCAGTATTTT. As protein: CASSFDPGDSTDTQYF. The full variable domain, completed using reference TRBV11-2 and TRBJ2-3, is EAGVAQSPRYKIIEKRQSVAFWCNPISGHATLYWYQQILGQGPKLLIQFQNNGVVDDSQLPKDRFSAERLKGVDSTLKIQPAKLEDSAVYLCASSFDPGDSTDTQYFGPGTRLTVL.

Comments on this clone: Germline and junction disagree at one end, which may indicate a read error. Other nucleotide sequences in the sample specify the same CDR3. The chain links TRBV5-1 to TRBJ2-1; D is undetermined. The CDR3 loop spans 13 amino acids. Germline CDR1 reads SGHRS; CDR2 reads YFSETQ. The DNA of the CDR3 is TGTGCCAGCACTCCGAGCTCCTACAATGAGCAGTTCTTC. Residues: CASTPSSYNEQFF.

This clone has just one count. The rearrangement links TRBV19 to TRBJ1-1, with TRBD1 matching 9 bases. The trim removed 2 bases at V and 5 bases at J, leaving 3 bases unmatched. Germline lookup yields CDR1 LNHDA and CDR2 SQIVND (reference sequence). CDR3 length: 14 amino acids. The CDR3 is CASSITGGATEAFF. DNA of the CDR3: TGTGCCAGTAGTATAACAGGGGGCGCGACTGAAGCTTTCTTT.

The chain is built from TRBV30 and TRBJ2-5; no reliable D call. Trimming removed 2 bases at V and 5 bases at J, with 18 bases between. Germline-derived CDR1 and CDR2 are GTSNPN and SVGIG (reference sequence). This CDR3 is built from 15 residues. The CDR3 coding sequence is TGTGCCTGGAGTTCCCGACAAAGGTCCGGTGAGACCCAGTACTTC. Its translation: CAWSSRQRSGETQYF.

The chain uses TRBV18 and TRBJ2-1, with D possibly being TRBD2 (5 bases). CDR3 length: 16 amino acids. Looked up from germline, CDR1 is KGHSH and CDR2 is LQKENI. Trimming cost V 3 bases and J 3 bases, with 15 bases left between them. CDR3 bases: TGTGCCAGCTCACCGCGCCAGCCGGGAATCTACAATGAGCAGTTCTTC. Protein product: CASSPRQPGIYNEQFF.

This chain links TRBV7-2 with TRBJ1-3; possibly TRBD1 for D (6 bases). Germline CDR1 SGHTA, CDR2 FQGNSA. This CDR3 is built from 13 residues. V was clipped by 8 bases and J by 2 bases, with 10 bases between them. This chain's CDR3 is CASEQGPGNTIYF. CDR3 bases: TGTGCCAGCGAACAGGGCCCTGGAAACACCATATATTTT. Filled out from reference TRBV7-2 and TRBJ1-3, the complete variable domain reads GAGVSQSPSNKVTEKGKDVELRCDPISGHTALYWYRQSLGQGLEFLIYFQGNSAPDKSGLPSDRFSAERTGGSVSTLTIQRTQQEDSAVYLCASEQGPGNTIYFGEGSWLTVV.

The chain carries TRBV7-2 and TRBJ1-2, with TRBD1 matching over 12 bases. This CDR3 region has 15 residues. V was clipped by 1 base and J by 7 bases; unmatched bases: 4. The V gene's germline CDR1 is SGHTA and CDR2 FQGNSA. CDR3 sequence (DNA): TGTGCCAGCAGCTTAGGGGGACAGGGGGCGCCTGGCTACACCTTC. Its protein is CASSLGGQGAPGYTF.

This clone was recorded once. The chain carries TRBV6-2 or TRBV6-3 and TRBJ1-5; 7 bases align to TRBD1. The CDR3 extends over 15 amino acids. The trim removed 3 bases at V and 6 bases at J, leaving 8 bases unmatched. Germline loops: CDR1 MNHEY, CDR2 SVGEGT. DNA for the CDR3: TGTGCCAGCAGTTATGGGGGACAGTCGATTCAGCCCCAGCATTTT. Protein: CASSYGGQSIQPQHF.